This T cell receptor beta chain was found in a study of T cells in Graves' hyperthyroidism and ophthalmopathy. The CDR3 consists of 13 residues. With 5 bases removed from V and 6 bases from J, the gap between germline ends came to 13 bases. There were TCR beta CDR3 regions amplified from RNA transcripts. When the TCR CDR3 underwent first-round RT-PCR, the HTBI primer set was used. MiXCR, applied by TCRdb to the multiplex PCR reads, yields one record per CDR3 protein. There are about 380,000 distinct CDR3 sequences in the sample; approximately 13% occur only once, and 11% lies in the top ten. Sequencing input: blood. The J gene is TRBJ1-1, the V gene TRBV12-3 or TRBV12-4, with D perhaps matching TRBD1 (5 bases). The clonotype was recovered from a woman in her fifties or sixties with Graves' hyperthyroidism. Written as DNA, the CDR3 is TGTGCCAGCAGTCCCCGCGGGGACGCTGAAGCTTTCTTT. It specifies CASSPRGDAEAFF.